Presented here are 3 T cell receptor beta chains from one specimen sequenced in a study of blood T cell repertoires in COVID-19 (TCRdb year 2020). Library preparation employed the immunoSEQ multiplex PCR assay. Entries here come from immuneACCESS through TCRdb and include only in-frame sequences with V and J called. Some clones fail to appear in such tables; in the studies checked, an unresolved V gene covers under half of the shortfall, and the cause of the remainder is unknown. The sample table shows hundreds of thousands of clones, and 88% are seen once. The ten largest account for 0.95% to 1% of the sample. The sample comprised peripheral blood. Source of these receptors: a middle-aged woman who had recovered from COVID-19.

V and J are TRBV3-1 (or the pseudogene TRBV3-2) and TRBJ2-3; perhaps TRBD2 as D (6 bases). V lost 1 base and J 3 bases, leaving 11 bases between the germline ends. Germline V lookup: CDR1 LGHDT, CDR2 YNNKEL (reference sequence). The CDR3 totals 15 residues. For the CDR3, the DNA is TGTGCCAGCAGCCAAGGCGGGATCCGTACAGATACGCAGTATTTT. Translating gives CASSQGGIRTDTQYF.

The chain links TRBV19 to TRBJ2-6; no firm D call. The V and J ends lost 3 bases and 0 bases respectively, with 6 bases between them. Germline CDR1 reads LNHDA; CDR2 reads SQIVND (reference sequence). This CDR3 comprises 15 residues. CDR3 bases: TGTGCCAGTAGTATGGCAGGCTCTGGGGCCAACGTCCTGACTTTC. It encodes CASSMAGSGANVLTF.

The chain couples TRBV18 to TRBJ2-2, with 8 nucleotides matching TRBD1. This CDR3 has 16 residues. The V gene end was trimmed by 0 bases and the J gene end by 6 bases; junction bases not matched to a gene: 6. Germline V CDR1 and CDR2: KGHSH, LQKENI. The CDR3, as DNA: TGTGCCAGCTCACCACCGGTGACAGGGGTTTCCGGGGAGCTGTTTTTT. Encoded protein: CASSPPVTGVSGELFF. The complete variable domain, with remaining parts taken from reference TRBV18 and TRBJ2-2, reads NAGVMQNPRHLVRRRGQEARLRCSPMKGHSHVYWYRQLPEEGLKFMVYLQKENIIDESGMPKERFSAEFPKEGPSILRIQQVVRGDSAAYFCASSPPVTGVSGELFFGEGSRLTVL.